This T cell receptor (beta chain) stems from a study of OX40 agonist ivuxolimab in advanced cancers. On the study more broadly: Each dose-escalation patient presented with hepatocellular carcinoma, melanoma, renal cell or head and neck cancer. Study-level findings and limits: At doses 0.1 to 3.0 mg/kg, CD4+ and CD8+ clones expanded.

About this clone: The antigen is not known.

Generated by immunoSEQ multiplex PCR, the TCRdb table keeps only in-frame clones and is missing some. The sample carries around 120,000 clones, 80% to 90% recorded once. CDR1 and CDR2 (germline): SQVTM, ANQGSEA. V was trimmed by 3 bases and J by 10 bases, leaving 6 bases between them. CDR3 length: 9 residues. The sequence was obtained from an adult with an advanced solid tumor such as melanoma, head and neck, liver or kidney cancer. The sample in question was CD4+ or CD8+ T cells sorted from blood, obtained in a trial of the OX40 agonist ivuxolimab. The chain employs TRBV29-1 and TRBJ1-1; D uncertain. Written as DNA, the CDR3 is TGCAGCGTTGACTCTGGAGCTTTCTTT. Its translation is CSVDSGAFF.